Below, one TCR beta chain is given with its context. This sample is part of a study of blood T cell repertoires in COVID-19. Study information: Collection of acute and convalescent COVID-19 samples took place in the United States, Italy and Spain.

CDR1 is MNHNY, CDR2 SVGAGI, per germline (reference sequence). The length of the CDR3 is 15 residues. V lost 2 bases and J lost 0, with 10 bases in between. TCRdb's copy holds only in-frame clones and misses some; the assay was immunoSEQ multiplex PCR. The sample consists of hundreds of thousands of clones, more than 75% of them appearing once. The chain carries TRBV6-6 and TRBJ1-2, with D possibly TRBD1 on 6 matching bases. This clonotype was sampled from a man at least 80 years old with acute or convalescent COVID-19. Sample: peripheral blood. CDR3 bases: TGTGCCAGCAGTTACAGGGACACTACTAACTATGGCTACACCTTC. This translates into CASSYRDTTNYGYTF.